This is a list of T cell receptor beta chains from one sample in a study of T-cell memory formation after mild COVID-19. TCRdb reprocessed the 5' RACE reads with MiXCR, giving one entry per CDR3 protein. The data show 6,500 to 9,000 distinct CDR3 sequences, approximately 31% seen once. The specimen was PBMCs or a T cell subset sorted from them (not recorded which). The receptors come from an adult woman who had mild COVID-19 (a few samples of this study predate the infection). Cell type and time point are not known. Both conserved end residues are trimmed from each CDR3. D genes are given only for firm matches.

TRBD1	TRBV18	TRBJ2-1	ASSSGTGINEQF
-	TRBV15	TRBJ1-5	ATSSSVRGPYNQPQH
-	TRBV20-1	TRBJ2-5	SARVVGAVAETQY
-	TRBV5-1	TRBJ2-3	ASSPGPAGTQY
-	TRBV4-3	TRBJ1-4	ASSPVEGNNEKLF
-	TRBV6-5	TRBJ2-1	ASSLDSSSYNEQF
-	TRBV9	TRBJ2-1	ASSPNPTYNEQF
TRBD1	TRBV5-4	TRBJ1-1	ASSSGQGAMNTEAF
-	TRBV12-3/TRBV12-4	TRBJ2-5	ASSLMGARDGKETQY
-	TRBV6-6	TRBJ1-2	ASTDDSLLYPEGYT
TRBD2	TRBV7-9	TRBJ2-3	ASSLEERGGQY
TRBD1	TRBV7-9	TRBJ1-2	ASSLAGQASLGGYT
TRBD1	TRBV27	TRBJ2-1	ASRQGRVVNEQF
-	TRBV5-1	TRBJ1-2	ASSLNPGLNYGYT
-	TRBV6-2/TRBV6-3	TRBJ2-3	ASSYGYGPGSDTQY
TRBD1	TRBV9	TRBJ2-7	ASSGWDSNYEQY
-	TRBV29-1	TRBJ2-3	SVERGTDTQY
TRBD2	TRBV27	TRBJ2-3	ASSFYGGIAGFSTDTQY
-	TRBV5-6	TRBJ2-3	ASSLRDTQY
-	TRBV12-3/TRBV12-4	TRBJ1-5	ASSLPVGQPQH
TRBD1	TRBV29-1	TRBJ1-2	SVQGGDGYT
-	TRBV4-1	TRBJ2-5	ASSQGHSENQETQY
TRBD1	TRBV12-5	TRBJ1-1	ASGLVPDVGTGTKNTEAF
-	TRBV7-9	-	ASTRGARGEQY
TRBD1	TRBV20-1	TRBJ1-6	SARRGGTGDSPLH
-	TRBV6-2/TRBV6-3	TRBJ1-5	ASSPVTHQPQH
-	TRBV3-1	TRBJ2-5	ASSQEHSEETQY
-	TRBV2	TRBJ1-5	ASQSGVYSNQPQH
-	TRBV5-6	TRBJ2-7	ASSLIRLRGSSYEQY
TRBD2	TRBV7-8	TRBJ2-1	ASSLGASGRADNEQF
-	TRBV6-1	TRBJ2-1	ASSEMGPSGSEQF
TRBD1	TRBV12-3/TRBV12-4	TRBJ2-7	ASSRQGSSYEQY
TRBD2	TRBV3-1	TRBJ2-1	ASSHPSGHYLNEQF
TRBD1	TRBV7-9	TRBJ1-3	ASSSTTGGSGNTIY
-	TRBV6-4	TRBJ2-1	DSSDEFSGYNEQF
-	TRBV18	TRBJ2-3	ASSPNTDTQY
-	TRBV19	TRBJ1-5	ASSPSAGGNQPQH